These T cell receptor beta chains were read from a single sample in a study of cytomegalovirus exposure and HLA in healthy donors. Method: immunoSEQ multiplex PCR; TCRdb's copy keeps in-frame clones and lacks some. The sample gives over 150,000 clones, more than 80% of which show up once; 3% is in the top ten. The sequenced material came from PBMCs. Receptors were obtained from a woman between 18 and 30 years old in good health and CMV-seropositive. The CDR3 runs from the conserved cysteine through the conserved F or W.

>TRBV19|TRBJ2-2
CASSIPGGRAGELFF
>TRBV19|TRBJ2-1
CASTSEGNPYNEQFF
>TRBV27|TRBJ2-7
CASSLSDRGSSYEQYF
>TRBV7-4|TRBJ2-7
CASSSPWTVTLSFYEQYF
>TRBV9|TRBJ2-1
CASSVGLGAYNEQFF
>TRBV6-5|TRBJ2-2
CASKGRGLGTGELFF
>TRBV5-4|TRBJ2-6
CASSFQGGGANVLTF
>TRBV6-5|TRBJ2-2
CASRRPGQNTGELFF
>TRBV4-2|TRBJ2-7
CASSQVASEDYEQYF
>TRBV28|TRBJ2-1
CASSLGQGLVRGNEQFF
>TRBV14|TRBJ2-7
CASAAAAYEQYF
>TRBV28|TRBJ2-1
CASSLFGQGRVNEQFF
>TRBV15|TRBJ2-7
CATSRDWDNTYEQYF
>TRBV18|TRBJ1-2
CASSPPGQGAYGYTF
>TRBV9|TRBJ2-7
CASSVGSGKQYF
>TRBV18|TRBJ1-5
CASSSTDSNQPQHF
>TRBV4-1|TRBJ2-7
CASRAPGQSYEQYF
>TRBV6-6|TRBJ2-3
CASSSSEAYTDTQYF
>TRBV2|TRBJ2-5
CASSPRYQETQYF
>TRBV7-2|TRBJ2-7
CASSLELAETYEQYF
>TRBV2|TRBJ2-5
CASLLLAGVGETQYF
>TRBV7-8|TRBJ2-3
CASSLGLAGGPSGDTQYF
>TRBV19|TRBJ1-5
CASKRVQGDSNQPQHF
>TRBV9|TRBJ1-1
CASSPGTGGPEAFF
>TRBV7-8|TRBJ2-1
CASSLVGLAGSYNEQFF
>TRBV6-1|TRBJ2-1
CASSENSYATYNEQFF
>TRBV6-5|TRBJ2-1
CASTPPGSSYNEQFF
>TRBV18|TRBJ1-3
CASSPPGPSGNTIYF
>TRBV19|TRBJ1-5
CASSSLDRGLGQPQHF
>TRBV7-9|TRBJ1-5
CASSSTLGNQPQHF
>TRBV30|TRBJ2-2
CAWSVTGYGELFF
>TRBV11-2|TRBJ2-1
CASSLIRGGNEQFF
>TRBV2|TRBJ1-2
CASRVRDRGSHTF